Reported below is one TCR beta chain. CDR1 and CDR2 from the germline V gene are MDHEN and SYDVKM. The CDR3 consists of 14 residues. The V and J ends lost 3 bases and 3 bases respectively, with 9 bases between them. These data come from a study of blood T cell repertoires in COVID-19. Study-level background: The cDNA or gDNA used as material had been derived from T cells, B-cell-depleted T cells, or PBMCs.

Assay used: immunoSEQ multiplex PCR; TCRdb lists only in-frame clones, some missing. The table shows 90,000 or so clones, with around 87% occurring only once. The rearrangement links TRBV28 to TRBJ1-5; D not resolved. The TCR was taken from a human donor in a cohort sampled during active COVID-19. Input material: peripheral blood. CDR3 sequence (DNA): TGTGCCAGCAGTTTTTACAGATACAATCAGCCCCAGCATTTT. Protein product: CASSFYRYNQPQHF.